Following are 21 T cell receptor beta chains from one sample sequenced in a study of cytomegalovirus exposure and HLA in healthy donors. The PCR made use of 60 Vbeta and 13 Jbeta primers. Libraries were prepared by immunoSEQ multiplex PCR; TCRdb keeps only in-frame clonotypes and omits some of them. This sample carries tens of thousands of clones, 70% to 80% of them seen once, and the ten largest clones take under 8.5%. The sequencing sample was made of PBMCs. The receptors come from a man aged 55 to 69 in good health and CMV-seronegative.

V usage is TRBV10-1 and J usage is TRBJ2-2; 7 nucleotides agree with TRBD2. Trimming removed 0 bases from V and 6 bases from J; junction bases left unmatched: 4. The CDR3 length is 15 residues. From germline, CDR1 is WNHNN and CDR2 SYGVQD (reference sequence). The CDR3, as DNA: TGCGCCAGCAGTGAGTCGGCGGGAGCCCCCGGGGAGCTGTTTTTT. Translating it yields CASSESAGAPGELFF.

This chain uses TRBV7-9 with TRBJ2-3, with 7 bases fitting TRBD1. CDR1 is SEHNR, CDR2 FQNEAQ, per germline (reference sequence). This CDR3 contains 14 residues. V shed 7 bases, J shed 0 bases, and the junction held 4 bases outside the gene matches. In DNA form, the CDR3 reads TGTGCCAGCACGACAGGGTCTAGCACAGATACGCAGTATTTT. This encodes CASTTGSSTDTQYF.

The CDR3 DNA follows: TGTGCCAGCAGCCCGCGCGGGGGGCTGAACACCGGGGAGCTGTTTTTT. Translating it yields CASSPRGGLNTGELFF. This sequence joins TRBV14 and TRBJ2-2, with 8 bases that match TRBD2. V lost 4 bases to trimming and J lost 1 base; unmatched junction nucleotides: 5. This CDR3 is 16 amino acids long. The germline V gene has CDR1 SGHDN and CDR2 FVKESK.

About this clone itself: The sample contains more than one DNA sequence encoding this CDR3. V and J are TRBV5-1 and TRBJ2-7; 8 nucleotides line up with TRBD1. Germline assignment: CDR1 SGHRS and CDR2 YFSETQ. The CDR3 spans 15 residues. J was trimmed by 2 bases and V by 0 bases; bases with no gene match: 4. The CDR3 sequence: CASSLGQGPTYEQYF. In nucleotides, the CDR3 is TGCGCCAGCAGCTTGGGACAGGGGCCCACCTACGAGCAGTACTTC.

The rearrangement uses TRBV5-1 and TRBJ1-2, with 8 bases fitting TRBD1. Germline CDR1 is SGHRS and CDR2 is YFSETQ. The junction had 18 bases not matched to a gene; V was cut back by 4 bases and J by 7 bases. CDR3 length: 17 amino acids. CDR3 region: CASSRLQGDKEAGGYTF. CDR3 nucleotides: TGCGCCAGCAGCAGATTACAGGGGGATAAGGAGGCCGGTGGCTACACCTTC.

This clone was counted a few times. This rearrangement joins TRBV28 to TRBJ1-3; no firm D call. This CDR3 contains 15 residues. Germline V lookup: CDR1 MDHEN, CDR2 SYDVKM. V shed 4 bases and J shed 0 bases, with 10 bases lying between them. CDR3 residues: CASSSGSFSGNTIYF. The CDR3 region has the DNA TGTGCCAGCAGTTCTGGCAGTTTCTCTGGAAACACCATATATTTT.

The V call is TRBV28, the J call TRBJ1-2; D not certain. Germline CDR1 and CDR2: MDHEN and SYDVKM. Trimming removed 3 bases from V and 3 bases from J, with 8 bases in between. This CDR3 is built from 13 residues. The CDR3 reads CASSLGSHYGYTF. In DNA form, the CDR3 reads TGTGCCAGCAGTTTGGGCAGCCACTATGGCTACACCTTC.

The J gene is TRBJ2-3, the V gene TRBV30; D is possibly TRBD1 (5 bases). V was shortened by 2 bases and J by 2 bases, with 8 bases between the two germline ends. The germline CDR1 and CDR2 sequences are GTSNPN and SVGIG (reference sequence). CDR3 length equals 13 residues. The CDR3: CAWSRQHTDTQYF. The CDR3 coding sequence is TGTGCCTGGAGTCGACAGCACACAGATACGCAGTATTTT.

This chain uses TRBV7-2 with TRBJ2-7; 7 bases agree with TRBD2. After removal of 1 base from V and 0 bases from J, the junction contained 6 bases not matched to a gene. Germline CDR1 is SGHTA and CDR2 is FQGNSA. The CDR3 loop spans 16 amino acids. The CDR3 spells CASSLDGGSSSYEQYF. In DNA form, the CDR3 reads TGTGCCAGCAGCTTAGACGGCGGGAGTAGCTCCTACGAGCAGTACTTC.

The chain couples TRBV7-2 to TRBJ2-7, with D tentatively TRBD1 (6 bases). V shed 4 bases and J shed 4 bases, with 14 bases lying between them. There are 14 residues in the CDR3. Germline loops: CDR1 SGHTA, CDR2 FQGNSA. This CDR3 reads CASSSLQGSYEQYF. Here the CDR3 DNA reads TGTGCCAGCAGCTCGCTACAGGGATCTTACGAGCAGTACTTC.

The chain couples TRBV29-1 to TRBJ2-5, with 10 bases lining up with TRBD1. Germline assignment: CDR1 SQVTM and CDR2 ANQGSEA. This CDR3 has 15 amino acids. The V and J ends lost 6 bases and 5 bases, in that order; junction bases with no gene match: 12. The CDR3 nucleotides read TGCAGCGTCGAGCCCGGGACAGGGGATGTGGAGACCCAGTACTTC. Its translation is CSVEPGTGDVETQYF.

The V call is TRBV5-1, the J call TRBJ2-1; maybe TRBD2 (7 bases). Germline V gene sequence: CDR1 SGHRS, CDR2 YFSETQ. CDR3 length: 16 residues. Trimming stripped 0 bases from V and 4 bases from J, with 14 bases between. The DNA for the CDR3 is TGCGCCAGCAGCTTGGTCGGGGGGCGCCTTTACAATGAGCAGTTCTTC. It translates to CASSLVGGRLYNEQFF.

This clone was seen a few times. The CDR3 sequence is CASSLVAGGPDEQYF. The DNA of the CDR3 is TGCGCCAGCAGCTTAGTAGCGGGAGGACCGGACGAGCAGTACTTC. The rearrangement links TRBV5-1 to TRBJ2-7; TRBD2 matches 10 bases. The CDR3 is 15 amino acids. From germline, CDR1 is SGHRS and CDR2 YFSETQ. With 2 bases clipped from V and 5 bases from J, the junction kept 7 bases outside the gene matches.

CDR3 sequence reads: CASSVAGRTENSPLHF. CDR3 DNA: TGTGCCAGCAGCGTAGCTGGCCGGACAGAGAATTCACCCCTCCACTTT. The chain joins TRBV9 to TRBJ1-6; possible D gene TRBD1, 6 bases. The length of the CDR3 is 16 residues. Germline CDR1 is SGDLS and CDR2 is YYNGEE. The ends were cut back, 0 bases at V and 7 bases at J, with 14 bases in the middle.

The chain employs TRBV25-1 and TRBJ2-3; 7 nucleotides agree with TRBD2. The germline CDR1 and CDR2 sequences are MGHDK and SYGVNS. This CDR3 has 15 amino acids. V lost 5 bases to trimming and J lost 3 bases; unmatched junction nucleotides: 8. The DNA of the CDR3 is TGTGCCAGCAGTCTCACGGGACTAAGAACAGATACGCAGTATTTT. Encoded protein: CASSLTGLRTDTQYF.

J is TRBJ1-4 and V is TRBV18; D perhaps matches TRBD1 (6 bases). Per the germline V gene, CDR1 is KGHSH and CDR2 is LQKENI. Trimming took off 3 bases at V and 0 bases at J, with 11 bases between the two ends. The CDR3 totals 16 residues. The CDR3 DNA sequence: TGTGCCAGCTCACCCGGACAGACAGCAACTAATGAAAAACTGTTTTTT. This translates into CASSPGQTATNEKLFF.

The gene calls are TRBV6-1 and TRBJ1-2; D unclear. Germline CDR1 is MNHNS and CDR2 is SASEGT. V gave up 0 bases and J gave up 2 bases, with 16 bases separating them. CDR3 length: 17 residues. The CDR3 region is CASSEAYSRLSNYGYTF. The CDR3 nucleotides are TGTGCCAGCAGTGAAGCTTACTCCAGACTTTCCAACTATGGCTACACCTTC.

This chain uses TRBV27 with TRBJ2-7; 7 nucleotides agree with TRBD2. The V gene end was trimmed by 7 bases and the J gene end by 2 bases; junction bases not matched to a gene: 5. The CDR3 is 13 amino acids. The germline V gene has CDR1 MNHEY and CDR2 SMNVEV (reference sequence). DNA for the CDR3: TGTGCCAGCACCAAGGGAGGGACCTACGAGCAGTACTTC. This gives the protein CASTKGGTYEQYF.

This clone has just a few counts. The chain recombines TRBV6-1 with TRBJ2-1; possibly TRBD2 for D (5 bases). The V and J ends lost 2 bases and 4 bases respectively, with 9 bases between them. Germline-derived CDR1 and CDR2 are MNHNS and SASEGT. This CDR3 contains 14 residues. CDR3 bases: TGTGCCAGCAGTGAACGCCGGGAATACAATGAGCAGTTCTTC. Protein: CASSERREYNEQFF.

The chain carries TRBV7-8 and TRBJ1-2, with D tentatively TRBD1 (5 bases). The germline CDR1 and CDR2 sequences are SGHVS and FQNEAQ. This CDR3 spans 14 amino acids. V was cut by 2 bases and J by 6 bases, with 13 bases left in between. CDR3 sequence: CASSLTLGGDGYTF. In nucleotides, the CDR3 is TGTGCCAGCAGCTTAACCCTGGGGGGGGATGGCTACACCTTC.

The chain links TRBV5-6 to TRBJ2-3, with 8 bases fitting TRBD1. This CDR3 region has 16 residues. From germline, CDR1 is SGHDT and CDR2 YYEEEE. V lost 1 base to trimming and J lost 4 bases; unmatched junction nucleotides: 8. The CDR3 sequence is CASSLYDRGSPDTQYF. The CDR3 nucleotides are TGTGCCAGCAGCTTGTACGACAGGGGAAGCCCAGATACGCAGTATTTT.